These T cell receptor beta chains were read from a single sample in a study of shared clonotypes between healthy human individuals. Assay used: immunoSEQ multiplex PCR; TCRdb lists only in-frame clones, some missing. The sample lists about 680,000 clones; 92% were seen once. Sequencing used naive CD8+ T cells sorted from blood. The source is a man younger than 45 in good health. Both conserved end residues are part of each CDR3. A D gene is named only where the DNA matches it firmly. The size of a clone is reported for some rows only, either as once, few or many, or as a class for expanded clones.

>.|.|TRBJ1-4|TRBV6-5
TGTGCCAGCAGTTACTCGGCGGGGTCGGCGGTAGAAAAACTGTTTTTT
CASSYSAGSAVEKLFF
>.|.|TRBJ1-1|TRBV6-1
TGTGCCAGCAGTGAAGGTCGGTTGATGAACACTGAAGCTTTCTTT
CASSEGRLMNTEAFF
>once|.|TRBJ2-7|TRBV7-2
TGTGCCAGCAGCCCCCGGCAGGGAGTAAGATACGAGCAGTACTTC
CASSPRQGVRYEQYF
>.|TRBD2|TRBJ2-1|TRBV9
TGTGCCAGCAGCGTAGCTACGAGGACTAGCGGATACAATGAGCAGTTCTTC
CASSVATRTSGYNEQFF
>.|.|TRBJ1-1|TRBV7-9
TGTGCCAGCAGCCTTGGACAAGGCATAAGTAAGGCTGAAGCTTTCTTT
CASSLGQGISKAEAFF
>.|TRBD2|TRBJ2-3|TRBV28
TGTGCCAGCAGTTTCCCTCTGGCGGGAGGGCCGGATACGCAGTATTTT
CASSFPLAGGPDTQYF
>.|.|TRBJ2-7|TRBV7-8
TGTGCCAGCAGCTCCAGAGCCAAGCAGAACGAGCAGTACTTC
CASSSRAKQNEQYF
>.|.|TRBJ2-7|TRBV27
TGTGCCAGCAGTTTCTCGACAGGAGAGTTCTCCTACGAGCAGTACTTC
CASSFSTGEFSYEQYF
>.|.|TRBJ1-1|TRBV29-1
TGCAGCGTTGAAAATGGACCTGAAGCTTTCTTT
CSVENGPEAFF
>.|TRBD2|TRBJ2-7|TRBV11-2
TGTGCCAGCAGCTCCTACTTGAGCGGGGGCTACGAGCAGTACTTC
CASSSYLSGGYEQYF
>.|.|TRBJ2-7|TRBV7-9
TGTGCCAGCAGTCGAAGAGACAGTGGTGTGGAGCAGTACTTC
CASSRRDSGVEQYF
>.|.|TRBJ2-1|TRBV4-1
TGCGCCAGCAGCCCCCACCCAGGGTACGATGAGCAGTTCTTC
CASSPHPGYDEQFF
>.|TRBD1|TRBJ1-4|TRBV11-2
TGTGCCAGCAGCTTCAGCTACAGGGGGCTGGATAATGAAAAACTGTTTTTT
CASSFSYRGLDNEKLFF
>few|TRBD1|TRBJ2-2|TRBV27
TGTGCCAGCACCCGGACAGGGCTCACCGGGGAGCTGTTTTTT
CASTRTGLTGELFF
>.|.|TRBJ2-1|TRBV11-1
TGTGCCAGCAGCCACCCGTCTAGCTCCTACAATGAGCAGTTCTTC
CASSHPSSSYNEQFF
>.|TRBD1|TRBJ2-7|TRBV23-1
TGCGCCAGCAGTCAATCAGTAGACAGGGCCGACGAGCAGTACTTC
CASSQSVDRADEQYF
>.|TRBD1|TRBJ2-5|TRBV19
TGTGCCAGTAGTACTAAAAACCGGGACAGAGAAGAGACCCAGTACTTC
CASSTKNRDREETQYF
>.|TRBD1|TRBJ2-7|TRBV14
TGTGCCAGCAGCCACCCGGAGGTCACAGGGGTCGGAGCCTACGAGCAGTACTTC
CASSHPEVTGVGAYEQYF
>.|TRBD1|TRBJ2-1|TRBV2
TGTGCCAGCAGTGCTTCAGGGGGCTCCTACAATGAGCAGTTCTTC
CASSASGGSYNEQFF
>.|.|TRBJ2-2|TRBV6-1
TGTGCCAGCAATATTGGAGTCGGGGCCACCGGGGAGCTGTTTTTT
CASNIGVGATGELFF
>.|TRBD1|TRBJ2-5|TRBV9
TGTGCCAGCAGCGCGACAGGGAATTCGGAGACCCAGTACTTC
CASSATGNSETQYF
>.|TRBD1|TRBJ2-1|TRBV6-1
TGTGCCAGCAGGGACAGGGGGCAGGGTGATGAGCAGTTCTTC
CASRDRGQGDEQFF
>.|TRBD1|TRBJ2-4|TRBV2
TGTGCCAGCAGTGCGACAGGGCAAGCAGCCAAAAACATTCAGTACTTC
CASSATGQAAKNIQYF
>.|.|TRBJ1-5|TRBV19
TGTGCCAGTAGTACGCGGGATCGTAATCAGCCCCAGCATTTT
CASSTRDRNQPQHF
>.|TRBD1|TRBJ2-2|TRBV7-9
TGTGCCAGCAGCAGCCGACAGGGCCCCGGGGAGCTGTTTTTT
CASSSRQGPGELFF
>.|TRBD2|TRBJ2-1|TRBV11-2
TGTGCCAGCAGCCGGACTAGCGGGTTATACAATGAGCAGTTCTTC
CASSRTSGLYNEQFF
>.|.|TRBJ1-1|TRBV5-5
TGTGCCAGCAGACCTTGGCTTGACAGCAATGAAGCTTTCTTT
CASRPWLDSNEAFF
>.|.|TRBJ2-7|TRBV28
TGTGCCAGCAGTTTGGACTCTTCGGTCGACGAGCAGTACTTC
CASSLDSSVDEQYF
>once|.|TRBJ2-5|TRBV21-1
TGTGCCAGCACGCCGACAGGGGCCGAGCAAGAGACCCAGTACTTC
CASTPTGAEQETQYF